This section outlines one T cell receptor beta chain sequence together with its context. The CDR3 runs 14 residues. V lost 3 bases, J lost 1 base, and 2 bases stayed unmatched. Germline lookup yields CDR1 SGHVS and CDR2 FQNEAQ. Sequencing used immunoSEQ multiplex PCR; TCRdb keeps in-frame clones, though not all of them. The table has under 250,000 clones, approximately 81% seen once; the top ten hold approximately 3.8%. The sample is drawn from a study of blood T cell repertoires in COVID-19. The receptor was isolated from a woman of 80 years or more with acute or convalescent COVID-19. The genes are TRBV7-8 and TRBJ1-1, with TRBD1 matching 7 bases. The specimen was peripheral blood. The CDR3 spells CASSFGQANTEAFF. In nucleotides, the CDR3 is TGTGCCAGCAGCTTCGGACAGGCGAACACTGAAGCTTTCTTT.